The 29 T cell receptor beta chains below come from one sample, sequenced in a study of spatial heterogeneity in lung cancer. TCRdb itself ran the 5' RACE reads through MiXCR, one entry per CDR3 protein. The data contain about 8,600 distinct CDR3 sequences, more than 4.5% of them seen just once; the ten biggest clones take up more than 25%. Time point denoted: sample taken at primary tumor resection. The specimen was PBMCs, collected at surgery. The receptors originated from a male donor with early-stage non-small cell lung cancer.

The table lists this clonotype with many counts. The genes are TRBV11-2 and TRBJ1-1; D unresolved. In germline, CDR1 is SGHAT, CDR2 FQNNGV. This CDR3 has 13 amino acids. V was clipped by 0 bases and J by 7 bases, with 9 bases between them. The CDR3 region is CASSLEVISEAFF. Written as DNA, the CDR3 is TGTGCCAGCAGCTTAGAGGTTATAAGTGAAGCTTTCTTT.

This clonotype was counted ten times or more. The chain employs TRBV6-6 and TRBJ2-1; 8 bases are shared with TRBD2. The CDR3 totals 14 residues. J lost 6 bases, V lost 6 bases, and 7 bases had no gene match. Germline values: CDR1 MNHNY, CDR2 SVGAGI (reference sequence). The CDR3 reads CASRPGGGGNEQFF. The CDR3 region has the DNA TGTGCCAGCAGGCCGGGGGGGGGAGGCAATGAGCAGTTCTTC.

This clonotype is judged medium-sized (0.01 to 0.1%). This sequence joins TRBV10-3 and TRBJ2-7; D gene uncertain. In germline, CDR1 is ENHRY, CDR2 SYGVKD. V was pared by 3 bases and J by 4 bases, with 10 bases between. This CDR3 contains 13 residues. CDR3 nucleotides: TGTGCCATCAGTGAATCAAAGGTATACGAGCAGTACTTC. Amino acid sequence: CAISESKVYEQYF.

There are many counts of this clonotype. For the CDR3, the DNA is TGCAGTGCTATCCGGACAGGGGCGCATGGCTACACCTTC. Translation: CSAIRTGAHGYTF. The chain carries TRBV20-1 and TRBJ1-2, with 9 nucleotides matching TRBD1. V lost 4 bases and J lost 6; bases outside the gene matches: 6. Germline V lookup: CDR1 DFQATT, CDR2 SNEGSKA (reference sequence). The CDR3 sequence is 13 residues long.

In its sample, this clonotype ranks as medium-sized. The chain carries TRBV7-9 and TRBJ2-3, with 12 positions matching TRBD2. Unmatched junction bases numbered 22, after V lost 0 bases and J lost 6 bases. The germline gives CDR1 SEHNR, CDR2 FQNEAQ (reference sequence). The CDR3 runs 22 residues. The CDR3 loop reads CASSLATLGSTLAGGPADTQYF. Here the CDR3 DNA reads TGTGCCAGCAGCTTAGCCACCCTGGGGTCTACTCTAGCGGGGGGGCCTGCGGATACGCAGTATTTT.

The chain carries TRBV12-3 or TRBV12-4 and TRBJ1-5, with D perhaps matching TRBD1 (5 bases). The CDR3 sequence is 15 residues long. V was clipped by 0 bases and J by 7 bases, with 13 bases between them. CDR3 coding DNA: TGTGCCAGCAGTTTAGCGCTTGGGGGAGGGCAGCCCCAGCATTTT. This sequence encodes CASSLALGGGQPQHF.

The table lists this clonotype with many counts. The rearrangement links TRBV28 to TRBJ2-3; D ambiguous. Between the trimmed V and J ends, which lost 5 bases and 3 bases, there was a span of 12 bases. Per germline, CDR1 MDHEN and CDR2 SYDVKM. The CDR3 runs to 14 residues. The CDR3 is CASSTGPRTDTQYF. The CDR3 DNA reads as TGTGCCAGCAGTACCGGGCCGCGGACAGATACGCAGTATTTT. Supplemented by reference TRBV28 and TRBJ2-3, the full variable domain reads DVKVTQSSRYLVKRTGEKVFLECVQDMDHENMFWYRQDPGLGLRLIYFSYDVKMKEKGDIPEGYSVSREKKERFSLILESASTNQTSMYLCASSTGPRTDTQYFGPGTRLTVL.

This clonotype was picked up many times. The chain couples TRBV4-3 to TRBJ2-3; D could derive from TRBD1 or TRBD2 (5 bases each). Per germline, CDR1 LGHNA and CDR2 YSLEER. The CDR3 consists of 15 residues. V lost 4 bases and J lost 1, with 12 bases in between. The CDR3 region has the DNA TGCGCCAGCAGCCGCCGAAGGGGAGGCACAGATACGCAGTATTTT. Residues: CASSRRRGGTDTQYF.

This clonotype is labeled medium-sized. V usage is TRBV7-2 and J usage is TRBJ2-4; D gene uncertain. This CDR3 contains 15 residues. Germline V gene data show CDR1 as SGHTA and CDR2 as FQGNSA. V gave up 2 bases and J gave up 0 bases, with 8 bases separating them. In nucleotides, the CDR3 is TGTGCCAGCAGCTTATCGGCCCTAGCCAAAAACATTCAGTACTTC. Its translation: CASSLSALAKNIQYF.

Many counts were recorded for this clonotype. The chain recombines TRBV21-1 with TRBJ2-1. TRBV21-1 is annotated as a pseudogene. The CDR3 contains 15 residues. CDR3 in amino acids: CASSRVRTSYNEQFF. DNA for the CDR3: TGTGCCAGCAGCAGGGTTAGGACTTCCTACAATGAGCAGTTCTTC.

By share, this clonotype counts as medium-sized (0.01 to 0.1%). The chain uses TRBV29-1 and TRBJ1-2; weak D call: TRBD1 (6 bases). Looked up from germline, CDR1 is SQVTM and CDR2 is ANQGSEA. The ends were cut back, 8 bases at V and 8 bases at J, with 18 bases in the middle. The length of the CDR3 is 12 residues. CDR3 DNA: TGCAGCTCGAGGGGGGACCGCGGAGGCTACACCTTC. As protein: CSSRGDRGGYTF.

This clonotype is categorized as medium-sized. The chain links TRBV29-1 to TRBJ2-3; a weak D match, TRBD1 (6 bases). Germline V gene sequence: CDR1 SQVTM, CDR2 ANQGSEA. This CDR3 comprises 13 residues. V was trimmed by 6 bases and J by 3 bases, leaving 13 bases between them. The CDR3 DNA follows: TGCAGCGTCGGACAGCATCCGACAGATACGCAGTATTTT. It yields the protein CSVGQHPTDTQYF.

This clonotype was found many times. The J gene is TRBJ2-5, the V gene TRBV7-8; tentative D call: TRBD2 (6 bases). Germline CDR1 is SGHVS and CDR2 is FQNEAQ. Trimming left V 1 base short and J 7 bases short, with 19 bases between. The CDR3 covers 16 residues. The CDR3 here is CASSLGGERRGGTQYF. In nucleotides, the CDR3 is TGTGCCAGCAGCTTAGGAGGGGAGCGGAGGGGAGGGACCCAGTACTTC.

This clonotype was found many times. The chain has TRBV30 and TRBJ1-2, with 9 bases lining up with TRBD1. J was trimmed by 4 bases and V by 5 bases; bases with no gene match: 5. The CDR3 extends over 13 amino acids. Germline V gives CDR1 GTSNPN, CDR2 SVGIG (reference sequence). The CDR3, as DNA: TGTGCCTGGCACAGGGGGCGCGGCTATGGCTACACCTTC. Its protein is CAWHRGRGYGYTF.

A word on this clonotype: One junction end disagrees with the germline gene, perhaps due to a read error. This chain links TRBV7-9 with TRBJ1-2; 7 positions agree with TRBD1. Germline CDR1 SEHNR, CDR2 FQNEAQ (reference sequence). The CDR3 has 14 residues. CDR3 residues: CVSSSTTGMYGYTF. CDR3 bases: TGTGTCAGCAGCTCAACGACAGGGATGTATGGCTACACCTTC.

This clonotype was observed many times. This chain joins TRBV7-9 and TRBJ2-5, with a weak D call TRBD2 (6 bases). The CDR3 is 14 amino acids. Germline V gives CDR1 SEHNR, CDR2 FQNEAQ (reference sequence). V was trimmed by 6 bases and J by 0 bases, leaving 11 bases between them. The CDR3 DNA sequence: TGTGCCAGCAGGGGGCTAGCGCACCAAGAGACCCAGTACTTC. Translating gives CASRGLAHQETQYF.

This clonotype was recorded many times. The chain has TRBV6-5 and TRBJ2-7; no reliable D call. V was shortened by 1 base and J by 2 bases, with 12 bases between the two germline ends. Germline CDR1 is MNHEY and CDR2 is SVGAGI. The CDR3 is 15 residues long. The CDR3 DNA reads TGTGCCAGCAGTTACTACACCGGGCCCACCTACGAGCAGTACTTC. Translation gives CASSYYTGPTYEQYF.

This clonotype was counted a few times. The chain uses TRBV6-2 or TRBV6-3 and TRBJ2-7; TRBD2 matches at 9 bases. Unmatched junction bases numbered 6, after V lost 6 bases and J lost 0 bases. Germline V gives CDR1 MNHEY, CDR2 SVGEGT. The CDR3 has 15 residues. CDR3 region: CASRKSGGSSYEQYF. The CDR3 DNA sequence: TGTGCCAGCAGAAAGAGCGGGGGGTCCTCCTACGAGCAGTACTTC.

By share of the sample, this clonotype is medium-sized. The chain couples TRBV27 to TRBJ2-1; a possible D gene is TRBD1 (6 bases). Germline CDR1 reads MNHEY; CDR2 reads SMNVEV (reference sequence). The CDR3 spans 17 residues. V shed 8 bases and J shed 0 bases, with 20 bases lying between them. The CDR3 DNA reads TGTGCCAGCCCCCTTGAAGGACAGACTAACTCCTACAATGAGCAGTTCTTC. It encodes CASPLEGQTNSYNEQFF.

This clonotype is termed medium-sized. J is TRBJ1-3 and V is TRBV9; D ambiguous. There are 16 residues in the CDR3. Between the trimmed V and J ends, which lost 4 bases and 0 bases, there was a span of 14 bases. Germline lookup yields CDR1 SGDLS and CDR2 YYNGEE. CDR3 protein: CASSPWAMSSGNTIYF. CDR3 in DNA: TGTGCCAGCAGCCCTTGGGCCATGTCCTCTGGAAACACCATATATTTT.

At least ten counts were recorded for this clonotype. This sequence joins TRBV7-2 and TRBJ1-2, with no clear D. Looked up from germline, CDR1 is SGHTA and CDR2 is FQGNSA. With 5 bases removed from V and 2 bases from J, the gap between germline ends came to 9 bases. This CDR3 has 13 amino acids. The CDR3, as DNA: TGTGCCAGCAGCCACAAAACGAACTATGGCTACACCTTC. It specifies CASSHKTNYGYTF.

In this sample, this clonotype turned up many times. Here the CDR3 DNA reads TGTGCCAGTAGTATAGTCATTACTAGCTACAATGAGCAGTTCTTC. As protein: CASSIVITSYNEQFF. The chain recombines TRBV19 with TRBJ2-1; TRBD2 is a possible D gene (5 bases). Trimming removed 1 base at V and 3 bases at J, with 10 bases between. The CDR3 contains 15 residues. Germline-derived CDR1 and CDR2 are LNHDA and SQIVND (reference sequence).

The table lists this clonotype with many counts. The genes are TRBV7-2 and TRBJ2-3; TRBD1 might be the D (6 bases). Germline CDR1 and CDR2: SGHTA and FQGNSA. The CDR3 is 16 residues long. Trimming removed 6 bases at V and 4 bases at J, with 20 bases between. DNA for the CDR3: TGTGCCAGCAGTCCAGGCGGCAGGGGCTTGGCAGATACGCAGTATTTT. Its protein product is CASSPGGRGLADTQYF.

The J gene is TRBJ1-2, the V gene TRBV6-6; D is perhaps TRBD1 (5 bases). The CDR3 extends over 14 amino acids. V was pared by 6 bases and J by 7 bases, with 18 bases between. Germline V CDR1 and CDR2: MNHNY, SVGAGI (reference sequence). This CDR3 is CASRGESRITGYTF. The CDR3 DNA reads TGTGCCAGCAGGGGGGAGAGCCGAATTACTGGCTACACCTTC.

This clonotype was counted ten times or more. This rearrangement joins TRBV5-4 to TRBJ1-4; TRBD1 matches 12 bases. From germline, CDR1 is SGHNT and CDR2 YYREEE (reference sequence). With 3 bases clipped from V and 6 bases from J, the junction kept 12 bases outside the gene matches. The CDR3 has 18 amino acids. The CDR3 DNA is TGTGCCAGCAGCTCGCACCGGGACAGGGGGCGCCGAGATGAAAAACTGTTTTTT. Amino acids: CASSSHRDRGRRDEKLFF.

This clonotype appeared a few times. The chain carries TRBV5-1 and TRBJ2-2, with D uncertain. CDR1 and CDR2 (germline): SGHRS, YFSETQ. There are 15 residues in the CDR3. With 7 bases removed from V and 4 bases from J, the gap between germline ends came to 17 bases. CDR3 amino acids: CASRLQSSATGELFF. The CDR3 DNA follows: TGCGCCAGCCGACTCCAGTCGTCGGCCACCGGGGAGCTGTTTTTT.

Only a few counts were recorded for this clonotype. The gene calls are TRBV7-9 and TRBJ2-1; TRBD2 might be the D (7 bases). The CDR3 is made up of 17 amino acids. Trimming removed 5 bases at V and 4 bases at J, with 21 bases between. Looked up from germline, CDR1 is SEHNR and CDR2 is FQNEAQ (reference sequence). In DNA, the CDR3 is TGTGCCAGCAGCCCCCGGTCGGCGGGGGCCCGATACAATGAGCAGTTCTTC. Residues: CASSPRSAGARYNEQFF.

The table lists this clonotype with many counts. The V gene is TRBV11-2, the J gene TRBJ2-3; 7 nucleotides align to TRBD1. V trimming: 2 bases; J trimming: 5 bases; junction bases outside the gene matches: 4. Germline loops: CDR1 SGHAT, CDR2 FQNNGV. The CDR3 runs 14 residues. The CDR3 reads CASSLRGPGDTQYF. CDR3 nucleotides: TGTGCCAGCAGCTTAAGGGGGCCTGGAGATACGCAGTATTTT.

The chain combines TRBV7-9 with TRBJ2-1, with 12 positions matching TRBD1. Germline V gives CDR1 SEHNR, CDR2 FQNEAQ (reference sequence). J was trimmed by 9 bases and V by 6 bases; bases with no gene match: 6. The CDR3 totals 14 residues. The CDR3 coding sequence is TGTGCCAGCAGACCCGGGACAGGGGGCCTTGAGCAGTTCTTC. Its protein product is CASRPGTGGLEQFF.